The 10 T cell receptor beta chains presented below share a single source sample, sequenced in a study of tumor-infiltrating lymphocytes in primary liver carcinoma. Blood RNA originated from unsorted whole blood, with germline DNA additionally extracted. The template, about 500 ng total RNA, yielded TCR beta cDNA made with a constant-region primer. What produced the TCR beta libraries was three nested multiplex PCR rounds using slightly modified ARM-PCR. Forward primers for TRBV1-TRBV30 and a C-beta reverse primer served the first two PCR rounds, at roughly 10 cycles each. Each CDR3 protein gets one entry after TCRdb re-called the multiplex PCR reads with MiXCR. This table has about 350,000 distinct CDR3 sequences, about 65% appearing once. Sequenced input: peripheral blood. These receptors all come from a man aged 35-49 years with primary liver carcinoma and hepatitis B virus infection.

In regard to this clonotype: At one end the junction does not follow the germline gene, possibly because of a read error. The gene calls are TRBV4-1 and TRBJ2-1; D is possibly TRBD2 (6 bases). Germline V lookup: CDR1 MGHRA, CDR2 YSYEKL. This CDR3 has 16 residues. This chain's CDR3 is CASIQVLAGVYNEQFF. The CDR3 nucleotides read TGCGCCAGCATCCAAGTACTAGCAGGAGTGTACAATGAGCAGTTCTTC.

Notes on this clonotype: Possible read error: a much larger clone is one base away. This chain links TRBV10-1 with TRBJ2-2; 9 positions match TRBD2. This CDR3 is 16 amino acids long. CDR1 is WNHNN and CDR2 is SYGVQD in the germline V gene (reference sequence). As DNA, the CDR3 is TGCGCCAGCAGTGACCTAGCGGGAACGAACACCCGGGAGCTGTTTTTT. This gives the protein CASSDLAGTNTRELFF.

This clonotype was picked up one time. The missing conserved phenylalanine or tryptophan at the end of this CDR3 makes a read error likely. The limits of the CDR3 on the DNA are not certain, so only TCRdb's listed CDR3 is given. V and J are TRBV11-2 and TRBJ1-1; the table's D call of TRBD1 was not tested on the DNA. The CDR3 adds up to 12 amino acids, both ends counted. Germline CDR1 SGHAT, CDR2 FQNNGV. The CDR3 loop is CASSRTDRESFY.

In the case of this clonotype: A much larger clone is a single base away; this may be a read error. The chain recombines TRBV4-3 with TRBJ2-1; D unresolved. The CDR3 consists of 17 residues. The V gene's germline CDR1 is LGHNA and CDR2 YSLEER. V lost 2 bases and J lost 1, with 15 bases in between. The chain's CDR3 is CASSQLYDPRSYNEQFF. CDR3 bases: TGCGCCAGCAGCCAACTATACGATCCTAGGTCCTACAATGAGCAGTTCTTC.

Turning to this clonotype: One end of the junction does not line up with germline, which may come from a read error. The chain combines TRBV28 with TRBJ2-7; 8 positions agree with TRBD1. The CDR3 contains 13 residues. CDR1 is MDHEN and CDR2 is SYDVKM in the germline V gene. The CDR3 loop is CVSSLQGAYEQYF. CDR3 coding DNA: TGTGTCAGCAGTTTGCAGGGGGCGTACGAGCAGTACTTC. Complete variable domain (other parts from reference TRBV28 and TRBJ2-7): DVKVTQSSRYLVKRTGEKVFLECVQDMDHENMFWYRQDPGLGLRLIYFSYDVKMKEKGDIPEGYSVSREKKERFSLILESASTNQTSMYLCVSSLQGAYEQYFGPGTRLTVT.

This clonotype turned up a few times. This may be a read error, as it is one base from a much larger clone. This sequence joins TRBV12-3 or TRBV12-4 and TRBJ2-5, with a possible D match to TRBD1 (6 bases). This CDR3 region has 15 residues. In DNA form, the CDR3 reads TGTGCCAGCAGTGGGACACTCTTTGGGTCAGAGACCCAGTGCTTC. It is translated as CASSGTLFGSETQCF.

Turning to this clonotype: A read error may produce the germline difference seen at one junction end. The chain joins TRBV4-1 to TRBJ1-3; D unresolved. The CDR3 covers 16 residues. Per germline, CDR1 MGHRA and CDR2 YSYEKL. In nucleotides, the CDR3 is TGCGCCAGCAGACAAGGGAATGCGAAATCTGGAAACACCATATATTTT. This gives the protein CASRQGNAKSGNTIYF.

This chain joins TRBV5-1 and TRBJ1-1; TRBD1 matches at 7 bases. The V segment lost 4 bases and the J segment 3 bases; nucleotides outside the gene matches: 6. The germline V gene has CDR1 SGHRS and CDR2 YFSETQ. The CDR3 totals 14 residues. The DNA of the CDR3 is TGCGCCAGCAGCGCCGGACAGGCGTACACTGAAGCTTTCTTT. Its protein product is CASSAGQAYTEAFF.

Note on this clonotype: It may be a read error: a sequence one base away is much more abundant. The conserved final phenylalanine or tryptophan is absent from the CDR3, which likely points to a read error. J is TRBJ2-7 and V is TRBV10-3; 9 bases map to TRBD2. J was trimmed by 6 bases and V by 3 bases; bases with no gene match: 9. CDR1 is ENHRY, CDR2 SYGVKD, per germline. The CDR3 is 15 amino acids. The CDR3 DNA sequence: TGTGCCATCAGTGACGCGGGGACTAGCAGTGTCGAGCAGTACATC. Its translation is CAISDAGTSSVEQYI.

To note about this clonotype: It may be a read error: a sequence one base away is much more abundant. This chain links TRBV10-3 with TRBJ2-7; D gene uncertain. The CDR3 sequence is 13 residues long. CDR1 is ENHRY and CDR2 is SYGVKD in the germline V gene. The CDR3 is CAISDDLTYEHYF. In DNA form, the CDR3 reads TGTGCCATCAGTGACGACTTGACCTACGAGCATTACTTC.